This T cell receptor (beta chain) is drawn from a study of shared clonotypes between healthy human individuals. Looking at the study overall: The donor group consisted of a couple of women and three men, aged 18 to 49. Points from the study as a whole: The authors sampled blood alone, and tissue repertoires likely differ.

A word on this clone: Its antigen is not identified.

Approximately 210 ng DNA, 25,000 to 30,000 T cell genomes, went into each sorted-subset replicate PCR. Sequenced by immunoSEQ multiplex PCR; TCRdb stores in-frame clones only, minus some. Of about 380,000 clones in the sample, around 96% were seen once. Germline CDR1 SGHRS, CDR2 YFSETQ. The CDR3 is 15 residues long. The V segment lost 4 bases and the J segment 5 bases; nucleotides outside the gene matches: 10. The receptor was derived from a young man in good health. The chain joins TRBV5-1 to TRBJ2-7; 9 positions match TRBD1. Sequenced input: memory CD8+ T cells sorted from blood. Sample subset: CD45RO+ cells pooled with CCR7-negative TemRA cells. The DNA for the CDR3 is TGCGCCAGCAGCCCTGGCGGGACAGGGCTCGACGAGCAGTACTTC. Protein product: CASSPGGTGLDEQYF.